The 32 T cell receptor beta chains below all came from one sample that was sequenced in a study of early T cells in non-severe SARS-CoV-2 infection. TCRdb re-called the 5' RACE reads through MiXCR, storing one row per CDR3 protein. The sample yields around 33,000 distinct CDR3 sequences, about 4.3% seen once. The sample taken for sequencing was whole blood. The receptors originated from an adult who was a healthcare worker with PCR-confirmed SARS-CoV-2 infection or an uninfected control (not recorded which).

This clonotype has only a few counts. V gene TRBV30 combines with J gene TRBJ2-3, with D possibly matching TRBD1 (6 bases). This CDR3 region has 13 residues. Germline V gene sequence: CDR1 GTSNPN, CDR2 SVGIG (reference sequence). V dropped 5 bases and J dropped 5 bases, with 14 bases sitting between them. The CDR3 DNA sequence: TGTGCCTGGGGACAGCGGCGTCAAGATACGCAGTATTTT. This translates into CAWGQRRQDTQYF.

This clonotype was picked up many times. The rearrangement joins TRBV12-3 or TRBV12-4 to TRBJ1-5; D perhaps matches TRBD1 (5 bases). Trimming took off 5 bases at V and 5 bases at J, with 16 bases between the two ends. The CDR3 covers 15 residues. The CDR3 here is CASSPHQGAYQPQHF. The CDR3 region has the DNA TGTGCCAGCAGTCCACATCAGGGTGCTTATCAGCCCCAGCATTTT.

The chain couples TRBV5-5 to TRBJ2-7; the D gene could be TRBD1 or TRBD2 (6 bases each). The germline CDR1 and CDR2 sequences are SGHKS and YYEKEE (reference sequence). The CDR3 consists of 15 residues. Trimming cost V 2 bases and J 4 bases, with 16 bases left between them. The CDR3 DNA reads as TGTGCCAGCAGCTTCGGGGGCGCCGTGTGGTACGAGCAGTACTTC. Its translation is CASSFGGAVWYEQYF. Complete variable domain (other parts from reference TRBV5-5 and TRBJ2-7): DAGVTQSPTHLIKTRGQQVTLRCSPISGHKSVSWYQQVLGQGPQFIFQYYEKEERGRGNFPDRFSARQFPNYSSELNVNALLLGDSALYLCASSFGGAVWYEQYFGPGTRLTVT.

At least ten counts were recorded for this clonotype. The chain is built from TRBV7-2 and TRBJ2-2, with TRBD2 matching 12 bases. V lost 6 bases, J lost 4 bases, and 9 bases stayed unmatched. The V gene's germline CDR1 is SGHTA and CDR2 FQGNSA. The CDR3 runs to 17 residues. The CDR3 DNA is TGTGCCAGCAGTTTTACTAGCGGGGGGCCGGGCACCGGGGAGCTGTTTTTT. The encoded protein is CASSFTSGGPGTGELFF.

The chain couples TRBV7-2 to TRBJ1-5; no clear D gene. Germline loops: CDR1 SGHTA, CDR2 FQGNSA. V was pared by 5 bases and J by 0 bases, with 11 bases between. This CDR3 is built from 15 residues. The CDR3 DNA follows: TGTGCCAGCAGCCAAACCCAACATAGCAATCAGCCCCAGCATTTT. As protein: CASSQTQHSNQPQHF.

This clonotype was seen at least ten times. The chain joins TRBV5-6 to TRBJ1-5; D gene ambiguous. Trimming cost V 0 bases and J 4 bases, with 8 bases left between them. The length of the CDR3 is 14 residues. Germline V lookup: CDR1 SGHDT, CDR2 YYEEEE. The CDR3 coding sequence is TGTGCCAGCAGCTTGGACGGTCGTAATCAGCCCCAGCATTTT. The encoded protein is CASSLDGRNQPQHF.

This clonotype has ten or more counts. The rearrangement uses TRBV29-1 and TRBJ2-2; possibly TRBD2 for D (6 bases). CDR1 and CDR2 (germline): SQVTM, ANQGSEA. This CDR3 region has 13 residues. Trimming removed 3 bases at V and 3 bases at J, with 8 bases between. CDR3 sequence: CSVEGGHTGELFF. The CDR3 DNA reads as TGCAGCGTTGAGGGGGGACACACCGGGGAGCTGTTTTTT.

This clonotype was recorded at least ten times. The rearrangement joins TRBV12-3 or TRBV12-4 to TRBJ1-4, with TRBD1 matching over 9 bases. The CDR3 has 16 amino acids. J was trimmed by 2 bases and V by 3 bases; bases with no gene match: 4. The CDR3 bases are TGTGCCAGCAGTTTGGGGACAGGGAAGACTAATGAAAAACTGTTTTTT. Translating gives CASSLGTGKTNEKLFF.

This sequence joins TRBV4-1 and TRBJ1-6; TRBD1 matches 9 bases. The CDR3 runs 15 residues. CDR1 MGHRA and CDR2 YSYEKL come from the germline V gene. V gave up 2 bases and J gave up 7 bases; unmatched junction bases: 3. The CDR3 is CASSQSGTGNSPLHF. The CDR3 nucleotides read TGCGCCAGCAGCCAATCAGGGACAGGGAATTCACCCCTCCACTTT.

This clonotype was recorded at least ten times. The CDR3 sequence is CASSQGVADTQYF. The DNA of the CDR3 is TGTGCCAGCAGCCAAGGGGTGGCGGATACGCAGTATTTT. This chain joins TRBV3-1 and TRBJ2-3; D not resolved. V dropped 1 base and J dropped 6 bases, with 8 bases sitting between them. Germline V gene data show CDR1 as LGHDT and CDR2 as YNNKEL (reference sequence). CDR3 size: 13 residues.

By proportion, this clonotype is medium-sized. The chain combines TRBV20-1 with TRBJ1-1; the D is unclear. The CDR3 is 12 amino acids. Trimming took off 6 bases at V and 1 base at J, with 9 bases between the two ends. Germline-derived CDR1 and CDR2 are DFQATT and SNEGSKA (reference sequence). The CDR3, as DNA: TGCAGTGCCCAGACCCAGAACACTGAAGCTTTCTTT. It specifies CSAQTQNTEAFF.

This clonotype appeared a few times. This sequence joins TRBV6-1 and TRBJ2-2; D ambiguous. Trimming stripped 4 bases from V and 1 base from J, with 7 bases between. Germline lookup yields CDR1 MNHNS and CDR2 SASEGT. The CDR3 consists of 14 residues. Here the CDR3 DNA reads TGTGCCAGCAGTGCCCGACAGAACACCGGGGAGCTGTTTTTT. Its protein is CASSARQNTGELFF.

This chain connects TRBV19 to TRBJ1-1; D remains ambiguous. V shed 1 base and J shed 0 bases, with 3 bases lying between them. Germline-derived CDR1 and CDR2 are LNHDA and SQIVND (reference sequence). There are 13 residues in the CDR3. The CDR3 here is CASSIAMNTEAFF. CDR3 sequence (DNA): TGTGCCAGTAGTATAGCGATGAACACTGAAGCTTTCTTT.

This clonotype was seen a handful of times. The genes are TRBV6-2 or TRBV6-3 and TRBJ1-1, with D perhaps TRBD1 (6 bases). Germline V gives CDR1 MNHEY, CDR2 SVGEGT. This CDR3 contains 14 residues. V was pared by 6 bases and J by 1 base, with 12 bases between. CDR3 DNA sequence: TGTGCCAGCAGACGGACAGTTCAGAACACTGAAGCTTTCTTT. Translation: CASRRTVQNTEAFF.

This clonotype appeared many times. The gene calls are TRBV5-6 and TRBJ1-1, with D unresolved. The CDR3 sequence is 14 residues long. CDR1 and CDR2 from the germline V gene are SGHDT and YYEEEE. V was clipped by 1 base and J by 2 bases, with 9 bases between them. CDR3 protein: CASSLLQRNTEAFF. The CDR3 coding sequence is TGTGCCAGCAGCTTGTTACAGAGAAACACTGAAGCTTTCTTT. The full variable domain, with the rest looked up from reference TRBV5-6 and TRBJ1-1, is DAGVTQSPTHLIKTRGQQVTLRCSPKSGHDTVSWYQQALGQGPQFIFQYYEEEERQRGNFPDRFSGHQFPNYSSELNVNALLLGDSALYLCASSLLQRNTEAFFGQGTRLTVV.

The table lists this clonotype with a few counts. This chain joins TRBV10-1 and TRBJ2-7; TRBD1 or TRBD2 may be the D gene (5 bases each). V shed 3 bases and J shed 4 bases, with 13 bases lying between them. The CDR3 consists of 14 residues. Germline assignment: CDR1 WNHNN and CDR2 SYGVQD (reference sequence). This CDR3 is CASSEGAGVYEQYF. The CDR3 nucleotides read TGCGCCAGCAGTGAAGGGGCGGGCGTATACGAGCAGTACTTC.

Within the sample, this clonotype is medium-sized. The rearrangement uses TRBV6-2 or TRBV6-3 and TRBJ2-6, with a tentative D call TRBD1 (5 bases). This CDR3 comprises 15 residues. Germline CDR1 MNHEY, CDR2 SVGEGT. Between the trimmed V and J ends, which lost 2 bases and 0 bases, there was a span of 5 bases. The CDR3 region is CASSYRGSGANVLTF. The DNA of the CDR3 is TGTGCCAGCAGTTACAGGGGCTCTGGGGCCAACGTCCTGACTTTC.

This clonotype was seen repeatedly, ten times or more. The rearrangement joins TRBV28 to TRBJ2-7, with D perhaps assigned TRBD1 or TRBD2 (5 bases each). V lost 4 bases and J lost 2, with 12 bases in between. Germline CDR1 is MDHEN and CDR2 is SYDVKM. The CDR3 loop spans 14 amino acids. In DNA, the CDR3 is TGTGCCAGCAGTTGGGCCCAGGGAGCCTACGAGCAGTACTTC. This translates into CASSWAQGAYEQYF.

The table lists this clonotype with many counts. The rearrangement uses TRBV24-1 and TRBJ2-1, with unresolved D. Germline V gene lookup returns CDR1 KGHDR and CDR2 SFDVKD. The CDR3 has 12 amino acids. The V end was cut by 3 bases, the J end by 8 bases, with 7 bases between. Here the CDR3 reads CATSDKVYEQFF. The CDR3 DNA reads TGTGCCACCAGTGATAAAGTGTATGAGCAGTTCTTC.

This chain uses TRBV3-1 with TRBJ2-7, with 7 bases lining up with TRBD1. The CDR3 is 15 amino acids. The germline V gene has CDR1 LGHDT and CDR2 YNNKEL (reference sequence). V trimming: 0 bases; J trimming: 2 bases; junction bases outside the gene matches: 4. The CDR3 DNA sequence: TGTGCCAGCAGCCAAGATCCCAGGGGGACCTACGAGCAGTACTTC. Translated, it gives CASSQDPRGTYEQYF.

This clonotype was seen repeatedly, ten times or more. This chain uses TRBV30 with TRBJ2-3, with D hard to call. V lost 5 bases to trimming and J lost 8 bases, with 8 bases between them. CDR3 length: 10 amino acids. Per germline, CDR1 GTSNPN and CDR2 SVGIG (reference sequence). The CDR3: CAWGERTQYF. The CDR3 nucleotides are TGTGCCTGGGGAGAGCGTACGCAGTATTTT.

This clonotype was recorded at least ten times. V is TRBV30 and J is TRBJ2-3; D uncertain. Deletions cut 2 bases from V and 2 bases from J, with 8 bases between. The CDR3 totals 13 residues. Germline CDR1 GTSNPN, CDR2 SVGIG (reference sequence). CDR3 nucleotide sequence: TGTGCCTGGAGTTTATCAGCCACAGATACGCAGTATTTT. Translating gives CAWSLSATDTQYF.

The table lists this clonotype with many counts. The rearrangement uses TRBV7-2 and TRBJ1-2; D may be TRBD1 (5 bases). This CDR3 spans 15 amino acids. The V and J ends lost 1 base and 8 bases respectively, with 17 bases between them. Looked up from germline, CDR1 is SGHTA and CDR2 is FQGNSA. Written as DNA, the CDR3 is TGTGCCAGCAGCTTAGGCCCCGGGACGAGGGAGGGCTACACCTTC. Protein product: CASSLGPGTREGYTF.

Many counts were recorded for this clonotype. The CDR3 sequence: CASSFADNQPQHF. DNA for the CDR3: TGTGCCAGCAGTTTTGCAGACAATCAGCCCCAGCATTTT. The gene calls are TRBV12-3 or TRBV12-4 and TRBJ1-5; no firm D call. Trimming removed 3 bases at V and 3 bases at J, with 6 bases between. The CDR3 covers 13 residues.

This clonotype was detected many times. V is TRBV12-3 or TRBV12-4 and J is TRBJ2-1, with D unclear. V was pared by 5 bases and J by 3 bases, with 2 bases between. This CDR3 has 11 residues. Here the CDR3 DNA reads TGTGCCAGCAGTCTCTACAATGAGCAGTTCTTC. Amino acids: CASSLYNEQFF.

This clonotype was recorded at least ten times. The chain combines TRBV11-2 with TRBJ2-1; 9 bases are shared with TRBD1. The CDR3 runs to 16 residues. V lost 5 bases to trimming and J lost 1 base; unmatched junction nucleotides: 6. In germline, CDR1 is SGHAT, CDR2 FQNNGV. The CDR3 is CASSVAGTGSYNEQFF. DNA for the CDR3: TGTGCCAGCAGCGTAGCCGGGACAGGGTCCTACAATGAGCAGTTCTTC.

This sequence joins TRBV10-3 and TRBJ2-3, with 8 positions matching TRBD2. V dropped 6 bases and J dropped 5; count of bases not matched to a gene: 4. The CDR3 contains 13 residues. In germline, CDR1 is ENHRY, CDR2 SYGVKD. The CDR3 bases are TGTGCCATCAGCGGGGGGGCCATAGATACGCAGTATTTT. It translates to CAISGGAIDTQYF.

The table lists this clonotype with many counts. V usage is TRBV30 and J usage is TRBJ2-1; the match to TRBD2 covers 16 bases. The length of the CDR3 is 17 residues. Germline V gene data show CDR1 as GTSNPN and CDR2 as SVGIG (reference sequence). Trimming cost V 0 bases and J 7 bases; bases outside gene matches: 6. The CDR3 region is CAWSVTGLAGGLNEQFF. The CDR3 DNA is TGTGCCTGGAGTGTAACGGGACTAGCGGGGGGGCTTAATGAGCAGTTCTTC.

This clonotype was counted at least ten times. J is TRBJ2-1 and V is TRBV12-3 or TRBV12-4; perhaps TRBD1 as D (5 bases). The CDR3 runs to 14 residues. The V gene lost 7 bases and the J gene lost 1 base, with 11 bases spanning the gap. The CDR3 here is CASNRSPSYNEQFF. The DNA of the CDR3 is TGTGCCAGCAACAGGTCCCCTTCCTACAATGAGCAGTTCTTC.

This chain links TRBV4-2 with TRBJ2-3; no firm D call. The CDR3 has 13 amino acids. Germline V CDR1 and CDR2: LGHNA, YNFKEQ. Trimming removed 2 bases at V and 4 bases at J, with 7 bases between. The CDR3 region is CASSQQASDTQYF. In nucleotides, the CDR3 is TGTGCCAGCAGCCAACAGGCGTCAGATACGCAGTATTTT.

The chain combines TRBV2 with TRBJ1-3, with D perhaps TRBD1 (6 bases). Trimming pared 4 bases from V and 2 bases from J, leaving 9 bases between. The CDR3 totals 14 residues. The germline gives CDR1 SNHLY, CDR2 FYNNEI. As DNA, the CDR3 is TGTGCCAGCAGTGTACAGGGTCCTGGAAACACCATATATTTT. Translated: CASSVQGPGNTIYF.

This clonotype has ten or more counts. The gene calls are TRBV11-2 and TRBJ2-5; D gene ambiguous. V lost 4 bases, J lost 5 bases, and 5 bases lay in between. In germline, CDR1 is SGHAT, CDR2 FQNNGV. This CDR3 contains 11 residues. The CDR3 nucleotides read TGTGCCAGCAGCTGGCGTGAGACCCAGTACTTC. This sequence encodes CASSWRETQYF.